The 21 T cell receptor beta chains below come from one sample, sequenced in a study of blood T cell repertoires in COVID-19. Profiled with immunoSEQ multiplex PCR; TCRdb holds only in-frame clones, not every one. This table holds around 300,000 clones, roughly nine tenths found once. Sequencing was done on a sample of PBMCs or T cells enriched from blood (not recorded which). The receptors shown here come from a woman aged 40 to 50 who had recovered from COVID-19.

The CDR3 DNA reads TGCAGCGGGGGACAGATTATGAACACTGAAGCTTTCTTT. Translated, it gives CSGGQIMNTEAFF. The chain is built from TRBV29-1 and TRBJ1-1; 7 bases match TRBD1. The CDR3 has 13 residues. J gave up 0 bases and V 7 bases, and 5 bases lay outside the gene matches. The germline V gene encodes CDR1 SQVTM and CDR2 ANQGSEA.

The gene calls are TRBV12-5 and TRBJ2-7; unclear D gene. The germline V gene encodes CDR1 LGHNT and CDR2 FRNRAP. The CDR3 sequence is 11 residues long. V was shortened by 3 bases and J by 3 bases, with 3 bases between the two germline ends. The CDR3 nucleotides read TGTGCTAGTGGTTTCCACTACGAGCAGTACTTC. It translates to CASGFHYEQYF.

V usage is TRBV24-1 and J usage is TRBJ2-1; D may be TRBD1 (6 bases). The germline V gene has CDR1 KGHDR and CDR2 SFDVKD. The CDR3 sequence is 13 residues long. The ends were cut back, 3 bases at V and 10 bases at J, with 12 bases in the middle. CDR3 sequence: CATSDQQGIEQFF. The CDR3 coding sequence is TGTGCCACCAGTGATCAACAGGGAATCGAGCAGTTCTTC.

This rearrangement joins TRBV15 to TRBJ2-7, with TRBD1 matching over 7 bases. The V gene's germline CDR1 is LNHNV and CDR2 YYDKDF (reference sequence). The CDR3 is 15 amino acids. The V segment lost 0 bases and the J segment 1 base; nucleotides outside the gene matches: 3. As DNA, the CDR3 is TGTGCCACCAGCAGAGATGGGGACAGATCCTACGAGCAGTACTTC. Residues: CATSRDGDRSYEQYF.

This rearrangement joins TRBV6-1 to TRBJ1-3; 9 positions match TRBD1. CDR3 length: 15 amino acids. Germline CDR1 MNHNS, CDR2 SASEGT. Trimming cost V 2 bases and J 2 bases; bases outside gene matches: 1. CDR3 nucleotide sequence: TGTGCCAGCAGTGAAAGGGACAGGGCTGGAAACACCATATATTTT. Translating it yields CASSERDRAGNTIYF.

V usage is TRBV2 and J usage is TRBJ2-7; 9 nucleotides line up with TRBD2. With 7 bases clipped from V and 2 bases from J, the junction kept 6 bases outside the gene matches. The CDR3 totals 14 residues. Germline V gene data show CDR1 as SNHLY and CDR2 as FYNNEI. The CDR3 here is CASKSSGETYEQYF. The CDR3 nucleotides read TGTGCCAGCAAGTCTAGCGGGGAGACCTACGAGCAGTACTTC.

This clone was seen only once. This chain uses TRBV6-5 with TRBJ2-6; D is unclear. Per germline, CDR1 MNHEY and CDR2 SVGAGI. This CDR3 is 16 amino acids long. Trimming stripped 0 bases from V and 4 bases from J, with 10 bases between. This CDR3 is CASSYSRGTGANVLTF. CDR3 in DNA: TGTGCCAGCAGTTACTCGAGAGGAACCGGGGCCAACGTCCTGACTTTC.

V and J are TRBV10-3 and TRBJ1-1, with D maybe TRBD1 (5 bases). The CDR3 is 13 amino acids. Looked up from germline, CDR1 is ENHRY and CDR2 is SYGVKD. Trimming shortened V by 3 bases and J by 1 base, and 6 bases separated the two germline ends. The DNA of the CDR3 is TGTGCCATCAGTGACAGGGCGAACACTGAAGCTTTCTTT. Its protein product is CAISDRANTEAFF.

This clone was seen only once. The J gene is TRBJ2-7, the V gene TRBV5-4, with 12 bases fitting TRBD2. J lost 2 bases, V lost 4 bases, and 4 bases had no gene match. CDR1 and CDR2 from the germline V gene are SGHNT and YYREEE (reference sequence). The CDR3 has 15 amino acids. The CDR3 bases are TGTGCCAGCAGCCGCGGACTAGCGGGAACCTACGAGCAGTACTTC. Translated, it gives CASSRGLAGTYEQYF.

This clone came up once. The chain carries TRBV10-3 and TRBJ2-3, with 11 bases identical to TRBD1. CDR3 length: 17 residues. Trimming at V came to 4 bases and at J to 3 bases, leaving 9 bases not matched to a gene. Germline V gives CDR1 ENHRY, CDR2 SYGVKD. This CDR3 is CAISGGGTGGRTDTQYF. The CDR3, as DNA: TGTGCCATCAGTGGAGGAGGGACAGGGGGGCGTACAGATACGCAGTATTTT.

The chain carries TRBV4-1 and TRBJ1-2; 9 bases line up with TRBD1. Germline V CDR1 and CDR2: MGHRA, YSYEKL. The CDR3 length is 15 residues. The V segment lost 7 bases and the J segment 6 bases; nucleotides outside the gene matches: 12. CDR3 protein: CASNIEGQGVDGYTF. As DNA, the CDR3 is TGCGCCAGCAACATCGAGGGACAGGGAGTTGATGGCTACACCTTC.

The rearrangement uses TRBV5-1 and TRBJ1-4, with D unresolved. From germline, CDR1 is SGHRS and CDR2 YFSETQ. This CDR3 has 14 residues. Trimming took 7 bases from V and 4 from J, leaving 14 bases between them. Written as DNA, the CDR3 is TGCGCCAGCGCATCTGGTCAGCGTAATGAAAAACTGTTTTTT. The encoded protein is CASASGQRNEKLFF.

The chain links TRBV2 to TRBJ2-3; no clear D gene. V shed 3 bases and J shed 5 bases, with 12 bases lying between them. Germline V lookup: CDR1 SNHLY, CDR2 FYNNEI. The CDR3 spans 14 residues. The CDR3 DNA reads as TGTGCCAGCAGTGATGGTCTCGCCGGAGATACGCAGTATTTT. Translation: CASSDGLAGDTQYF.

V is TRBV6-5 and J is TRBJ2-2; possibly TRBD2 for D (5 bases). The CDR3 is made up of 14 amino acids. Trimming left V 0 bases short and J 9 bases short, with 11 bases between. Germline CDR1 is MNHEY and CDR2 is SVGAGI. CDR3 coding DNA: TGTGCCAGCAGTTACTCGGGAGCTGGGCGGGAGCTGTTTTTT. This gives the protein CASSYSGAGRELFF.

The chain uses TRBV10-3 and TRBJ1-3; D is uncertain. The V and J ends lost 0 bases and 0 bases respectively, with 6 bases between them. The CDR3 contains 15 residues. CDR1 and CDR2 (germline): ENHRY, SYGVKD. The CDR3 sequence is CAISESVLSGNTIYF. The CDR3 coding sequence is TGTGCCATCAGTGAGTCCGTACTCTCTGGAAACACCATATATTTT.

The chain recombines TRBV28 with TRBJ2-3; D is possibly TRBD2 (5 bases). Trimming removed 6 bases from V and 2 bases from J, with 30 bases in between. The CDR3 consists of 20 residues. Germline V lookup: CDR1 MDHEN, CDR2 SYDVKM. The CDR3, as DNA: TGTGCCAGCAGCTCAAGGGCGCGAGCGGAACCTGCTTACCCCACAGATACGCAGTATTTT. This codes for CASSSRARAEPAYPTDTQYF.

V usage is TRBV5-1 and J usage is TRBJ1-5; D not certain. CDR3 size: 15 residues. V lost 0 bases and J 6 bases, leaving 13 bases between the germline ends. Germline values: CDR1 SGHRS, CDR2 YFSETQ. The CDR3 reads CASSLVAGSAQPQHF. CDR3 in DNA: TGCGCCAGCAGCTTGGTGGCGGGCTCAGCTCAGCCCCAGCATTTT.

The rearrangement links TRBV7-3 to TRBJ2-1; 11 bases map to TRBD2. The CDR3 runs to 15 residues. The junction had 8 bases not matched to a gene; V was cut back by 5 bases and J by 8 bases. Per the germline V gene, CDR1 is SGHTA and CDR2 is FQGTGA. CDR3 residues: CASSLGTSGGDEQFF. DNA for the CDR3: TGTGCCAGCAGCCTCGGGACTAGCGGTGGAGATGAGCAGTTCTTC.

The V call is TRBV3-1 (or the pseudogene TRBV3-2), the J call TRBJ1-2, with 9 bases aligning to TRBD1. Trimming at V came to 2 bases and at J to 0 bases, leaving 1 base not matched to a gene. The CDR3 sequence is 15 residues long. From germline, CDR1 is LGHDT and CDR2 YNNKEL (reference sequence). The DNA for the CDR3 is TGTGCCAGCAGCCAAAGGGACAGGGCTAACTATGGCTACACCTTC. Translated, it gives CASSQRDRANYGYTF.

Turning to this clone: The junction departs from the called germline gene at one end, perhaps through a read error. The V call is TRBV4-3, the J call TRBJ2-1; 7 positions match TRBD2. Germline CDR1 is LGHNA and CDR2 is YSLEER. The CDR3 runs 18 residues. CDR3 residues: CASSQDLPLRESYNEQFF. The CDR3 coding sequence is TGCGCTAGCAGCCAAGATCTACCCTTGCGGGAGAGCTACAATGAGCAGTTCTTC.

The chain has TRBV29-1 and TRBJ2-7; weak D call: TRBD2 (5 bases). The CDR3 runs to 13 residues. The germline V gene encodes CDR1 SQVTM and CDR2 ANQGSEA. The V gene lost 5 bases and the J gene lost 1 base, with 12 bases spanning the gap. CDR3 amino acids: CSVFGDSSYEQYF. DNA for the CDR3: TGCAGCGTTTTCGGGGATTCTTCCTACGAGCAGTACTTC.